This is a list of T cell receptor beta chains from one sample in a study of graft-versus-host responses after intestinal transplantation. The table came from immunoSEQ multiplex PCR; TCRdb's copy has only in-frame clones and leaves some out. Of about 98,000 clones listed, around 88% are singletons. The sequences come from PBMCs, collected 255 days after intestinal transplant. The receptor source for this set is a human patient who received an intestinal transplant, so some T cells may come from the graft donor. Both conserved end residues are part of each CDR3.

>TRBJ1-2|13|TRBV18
CASSPGPFYGYTF
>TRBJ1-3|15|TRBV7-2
CASSVDGISGNTIYF
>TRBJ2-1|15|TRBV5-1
CASSLGQRGDNEQFF
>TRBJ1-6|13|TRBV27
CASSLISYSPLHF
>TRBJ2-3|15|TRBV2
CASRLGGTGSDTQYF
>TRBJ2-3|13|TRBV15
CATSRAKSDTQYF
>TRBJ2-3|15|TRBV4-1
CASSGTGGGADTQYF
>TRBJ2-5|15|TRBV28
CASSPTSGVKQTQYF
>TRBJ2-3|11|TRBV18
CASSSRDTQYF
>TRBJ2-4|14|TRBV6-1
CASSRVGLRVIQYF
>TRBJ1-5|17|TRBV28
CASSLPNHGRGNQPQHF
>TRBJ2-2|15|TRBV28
CASSLGTLNTGELFF
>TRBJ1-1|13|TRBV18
CASSPGQNTEAFF
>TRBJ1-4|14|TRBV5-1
CASSLGLINEKLFF
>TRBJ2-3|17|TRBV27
CASSLGGAYLTTDTQYF
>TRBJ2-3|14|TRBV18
CASSPRAGGDKQYF
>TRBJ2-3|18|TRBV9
CASSKGLAGASLTDTQYF
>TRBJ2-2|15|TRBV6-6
CATRLAISNTGELFF
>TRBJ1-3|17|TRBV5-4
CASSLGGTGSAGNTIYF
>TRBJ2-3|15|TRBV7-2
CASSRRSGSTDTQYF
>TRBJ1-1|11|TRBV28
CASSLEGEAFF
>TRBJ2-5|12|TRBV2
CASRTGAETQYF
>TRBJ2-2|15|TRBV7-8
CASSPGAGGNGELFF
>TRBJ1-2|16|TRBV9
CASSRDGTVANYGYTF
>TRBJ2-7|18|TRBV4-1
CASSQGRFLAGGYYEQYF
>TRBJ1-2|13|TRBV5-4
CASSFGSRDGYTF
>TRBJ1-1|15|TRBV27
CASSRFETMNTEAFF
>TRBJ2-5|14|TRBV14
CASSQDKVLETQYF
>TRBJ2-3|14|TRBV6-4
CASSDSRGADTQYF
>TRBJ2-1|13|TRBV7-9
CASGPNAGNEQFF
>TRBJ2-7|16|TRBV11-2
CASSLVGGGPVYEQYF
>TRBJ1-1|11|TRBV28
CASRGNTEAFF
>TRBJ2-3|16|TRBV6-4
CASSDRLAGGGDTQYF
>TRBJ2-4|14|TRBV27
CASSLQDRANIQYF
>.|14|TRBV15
CATSRTLTNYEQYF
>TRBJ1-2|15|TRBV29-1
CSVEDIGGRVSGYTF
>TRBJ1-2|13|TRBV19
CASSKAGSYGYTF
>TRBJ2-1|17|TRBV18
CASSPPGLPTLYNEQFF
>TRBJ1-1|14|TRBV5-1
CASSLQPGTDRAFF
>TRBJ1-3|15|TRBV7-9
CASSFGQGVGNTIYF
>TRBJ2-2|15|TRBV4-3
CASSQASHNTGELFF
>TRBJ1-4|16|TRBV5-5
CASSRTGLATNEKLFF
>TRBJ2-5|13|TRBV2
CANSMGLAETQYF
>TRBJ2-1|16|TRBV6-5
CASSYFASGSGLGQFF
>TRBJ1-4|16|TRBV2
CATRTGGGATNEKLFF
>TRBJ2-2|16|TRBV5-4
CASSQIRDSNTGELFF
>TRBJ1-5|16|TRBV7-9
CASSSSRTGAGQPQHF
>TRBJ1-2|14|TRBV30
CAWSMGTKWGGYTF